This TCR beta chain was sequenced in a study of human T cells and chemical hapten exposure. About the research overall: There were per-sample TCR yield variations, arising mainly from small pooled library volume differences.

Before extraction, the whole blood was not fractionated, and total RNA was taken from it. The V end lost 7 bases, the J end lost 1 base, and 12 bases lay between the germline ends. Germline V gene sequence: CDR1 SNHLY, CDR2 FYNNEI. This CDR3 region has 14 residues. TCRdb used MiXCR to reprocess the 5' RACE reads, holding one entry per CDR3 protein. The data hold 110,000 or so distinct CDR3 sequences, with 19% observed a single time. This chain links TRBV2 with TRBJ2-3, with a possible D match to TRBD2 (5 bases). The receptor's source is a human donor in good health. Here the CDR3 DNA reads TGTGCCAGCATCGGGGTCTCGCGCACAGATACGCAGTATTTT. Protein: CASIGVSRTDTQYF.